The 2 T cell receptor beta chains presented below share a single source sample, sequenced in a study of blood T cell repertoires in COVID-19 (dated by TCRdb to the early 2020s). The protocol used for the library was the immunoSEQ multiplex PCR assay. The clones in this table, taken by TCRdb from immuneACCESS, are in-frame only. Not every clone is retained; where verified, under half of the shortfall comes from an unresolved V gene, and the cause of the rest is unknown. In this sample the table shows approximately 110,000 clones, roughly 84% of which occur a single time. Approximately 7.9% of the sample belongs to the ten largest clones. Sequenced input: peripheral blood. The source of these receptors is a woman older than 75 with active or convalescent COVID-19.

The chain couples TRBV28 to TRBJ1-2; D ambiguous. Per the germline V gene, CDR1 is MDHEN and CDR2 is SYDVKM. The V gene lost 2 bases and the J gene lost 6 bases, with 13 bases spanning the gap. The CDR3 length is 14 residues. CDR3 sequence reads: CASSLGQHRNGYTF. The CDR3 bases are TGTGCCAGCAGTTTAGGGCAGCATAGGAATGGCTACACCTTC.

CDR3 coding DNA: TGTGCCAGCAGCTTGCTGCTAGGGGATTCACCCCTCCACTTT. Residues: CASSLLLGDSPLHF. The genes are TRBV5-4 and TRBJ1-6, with D tentatively TRBD1 (5 bases). Looked up from germline, CDR1 is SGHNT and CDR2 is YYREEE (reference sequence). This CDR3 has 14 amino acids. Trimming removed 1 base from V and 8 bases from J, with 10 bases in between.